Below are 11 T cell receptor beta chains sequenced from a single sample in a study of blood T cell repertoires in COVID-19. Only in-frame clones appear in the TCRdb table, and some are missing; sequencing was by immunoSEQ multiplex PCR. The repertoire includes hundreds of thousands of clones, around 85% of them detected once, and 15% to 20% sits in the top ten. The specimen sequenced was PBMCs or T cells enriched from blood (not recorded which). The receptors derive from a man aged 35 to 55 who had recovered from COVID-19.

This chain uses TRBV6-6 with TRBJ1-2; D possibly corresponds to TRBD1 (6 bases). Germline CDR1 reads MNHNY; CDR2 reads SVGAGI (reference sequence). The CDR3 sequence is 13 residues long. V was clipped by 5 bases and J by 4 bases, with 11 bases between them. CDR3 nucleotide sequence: TGTGCCAGCAGTAGGACAGACGTCTATGGCTACACCTTC. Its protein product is CASSRTDVYGYTF.

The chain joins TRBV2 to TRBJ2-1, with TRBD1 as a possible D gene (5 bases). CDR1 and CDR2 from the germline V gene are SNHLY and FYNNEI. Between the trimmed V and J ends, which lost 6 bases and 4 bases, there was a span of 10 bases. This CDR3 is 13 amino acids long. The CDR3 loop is CASSSTGYNEQFF. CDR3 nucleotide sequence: TGTGCCAGCAGCTCAACAGGTTACAATGAGCAGTTCTTC.

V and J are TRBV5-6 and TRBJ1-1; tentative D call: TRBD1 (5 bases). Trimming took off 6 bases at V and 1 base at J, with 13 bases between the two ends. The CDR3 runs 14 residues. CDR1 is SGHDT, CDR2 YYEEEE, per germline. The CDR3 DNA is TGTGCCAGCACCCTAGCGGGGGGGAACACTGAAGCTTTCTTT. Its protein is CASTLAGGNTEAFF.

CDR3 nucleotides: TGTGCCAGCAGTGAAATACTATTAAATTCACCCCTCCACTTT. Translated, it gives CASSEILLNSPLHF. This sequence joins TRBV6-1 and TRBJ1-6; D is ambiguous. This CDR3 is 14 amino acids long. Trimming took off 2 bases at V and 7 bases at J, with 9 bases between the two ends. CDR1 is MNHNS, CDR2 SASEGT, per germline.

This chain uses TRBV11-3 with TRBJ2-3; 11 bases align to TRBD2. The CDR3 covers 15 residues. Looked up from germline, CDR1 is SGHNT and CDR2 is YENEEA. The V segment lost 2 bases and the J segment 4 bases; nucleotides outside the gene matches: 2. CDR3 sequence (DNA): TGTGCCAGCAGCTTACTAGCGGGAGGAGCAGATACGCAGTATTTT. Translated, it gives CASSLLAGGADTQYF.

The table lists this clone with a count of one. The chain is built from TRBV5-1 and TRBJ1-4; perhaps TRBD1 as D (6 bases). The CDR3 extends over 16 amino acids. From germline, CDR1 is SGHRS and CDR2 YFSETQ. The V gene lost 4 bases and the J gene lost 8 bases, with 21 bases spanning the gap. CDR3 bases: TGCGCCAGCAGCATCGATGACCCAGGGGTTTGGGAAAAACTGTTTTTT. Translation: CASSIDDPGVWEKLFF.

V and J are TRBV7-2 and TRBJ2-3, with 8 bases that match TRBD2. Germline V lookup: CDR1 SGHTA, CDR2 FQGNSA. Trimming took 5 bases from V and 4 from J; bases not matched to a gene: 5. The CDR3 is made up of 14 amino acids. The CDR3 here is CASSRTSGSDTQYF. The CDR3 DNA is TGTGCCAGCAGCCGTACTAGCGGATCAGATACGCAGTATTTT.

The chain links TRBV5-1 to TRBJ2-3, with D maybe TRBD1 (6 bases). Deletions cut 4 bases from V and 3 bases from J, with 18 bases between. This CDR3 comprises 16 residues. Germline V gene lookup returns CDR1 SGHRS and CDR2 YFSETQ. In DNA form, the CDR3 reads TGCGCCAGCAGCCTCGGACAGTCGGTCGTGACAGATACGCAGTATTTT. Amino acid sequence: CASSLGQSVVTDTQYF.

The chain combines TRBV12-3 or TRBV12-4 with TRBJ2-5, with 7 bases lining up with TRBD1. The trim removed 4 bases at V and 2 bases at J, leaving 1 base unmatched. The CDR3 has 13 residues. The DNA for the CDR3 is TGTGCCAGCAGTTCGGACAGGCAAGAGACCCAGTACTTC. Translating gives CASSSDRQETQYF.

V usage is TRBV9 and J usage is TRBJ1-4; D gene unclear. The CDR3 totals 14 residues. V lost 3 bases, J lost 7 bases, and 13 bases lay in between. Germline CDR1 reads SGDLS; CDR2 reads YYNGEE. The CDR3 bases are TGTGCCAGCAGCGAGGCAGTGGCGGCTGAAAAACTGTTTTTT. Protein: CASSEAVAAEKLFF.

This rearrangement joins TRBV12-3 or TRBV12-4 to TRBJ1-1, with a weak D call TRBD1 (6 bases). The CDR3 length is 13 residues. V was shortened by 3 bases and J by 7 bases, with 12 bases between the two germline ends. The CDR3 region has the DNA TGTGCCAGCAGTTTTATGGCAGGGGATGAAGCTTTCTTT. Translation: CASSFMAGDEAFF.